These 23 T cell receptor beta chains were all obtained from the same sample, sequenced in a study of blood T cell repertoires in COVID-19. Measured with immunoSEQ multiplex PCR; TCRdb has only the in-frame clones, and not every one. Altogether 150,000 or so clones are present, roughly 90% being singletons, with the ten largest covering around 7%. The sequenced sample was PBMCs or T cells enriched from blood (not recorded which). The receptors derive from a woman aged 45 to 65 who had recovered from COVID-19.

The chain uses TRBV6-5 and TRBJ2-1, with TRBD1 as a possible D gene (6 bases). V was trimmed by 6 bases and J by 1 base, leaving 10 bases between them. Germline loops: CDR1 MNHEY, CDR2 SVGAGI. This CDR3 is built from 14 residues. The CDR3 DNA reads TGTGCCAGCAGACTGGACAGTTCCTACAATGAGCAGTTCTTC. It codes for CASRLDSSYNEQFF.

J is TRBJ1-1 and V is TRBV7-9; D ambiguous. There are 13 residues in the CDR3. Germline-derived CDR1 and CDR2 are SEHNR and FQNEAQ (reference sequence). The V end lost 5 bases, the J end lost 2 bases, and 9 bases lay between the germline ends. As DNA, the CDR3 is TGTGCCAGCAGCCGTCTTTTAAACACTGAAGCTTTCTTT. Translation gives CASSRLLNTEAFF.

This clone has a single count. V and J are TRBV7-3 and TRBJ1-1; maybe TRBD1 (5 bases). The CDR3 runs 13 residues. V lost 4 bases, J lost 8 bases, and 14 bases lay in between. Germline values: CDR1 SGHTA, CDR2 FQGTGA. The CDR3 here is CASSSTRETEAFF. The CDR3 nucleotides read TGTGCCAGCAGCTCCACCAGGGAAACCGAAGCTTTCTTT.

The V call is TRBV5-1, the J call TRBJ2-1; a weak D match, TRBD2 (6 bases). Germline lookup yields CDR1 SGHRS and CDR2 YFSETQ. Deletions cut 2 bases from V and 8 bases from J, with 23 bases between. This CDR3 has 17 residues. The CDR3 sequence: CASSFLGRRTEEDEQFF. The DNA for the CDR3 is TGCGCCAGCAGCTTTCTGGGGAGGAGGACGGAAGAGGATGAGCAGTTCTTC.

The chain has TRBV6-2 or TRBV6-3 and TRBJ1-5; TRBD1 might be the D (5 bases). This CDR3 spans 13 amino acids. Looked up from germline, CDR1 is MNHEY and CDR2 is SVGEGT. V was shortened by 6 bases and J by 8 bases, with 14 bases between the two germline ends. The CDR3 reads CASSSHPGEPQHF. The CDR3 nucleotides read TGTGCCAGCAGCAGTCACCCGGGGGAGCCCCAGCATTTT.

This chain uses TRBV2 with TRBJ1-1; no clear D. The V and J ends lost 1 base and 1 base respectively, with 4 bases between them. CDR3 length: 13 residues. From germline, CDR1 is SNHLY and CDR2 FYNNEI. This chain's CDR3 is CASSEGRNTEAFF. The CDR3 bases are TGTGCCAGCAGTGAAGGGAGGAACACTGAAGCTTTCTTT.

The genes are TRBV24-1 and TRBJ2-7, with 7 bases matching TRBD2. This CDR3 contains 15 residues. V was pared by 7 bases and J by 0 bases, with 8 bases of the junction left unmatched. CDR1 is KGHDR and CDR2 is SFDVKD in the germline V gene. The CDR3 DNA reads TGTGCCACCAGCTTGGGCCCGGGAGGCTCCTACGAGCAGTACTTC. Encoded protein: CATSLGPGGSYEQYF.

The CDR3 reads CASRSEAGTYNEQFF. CDR3 DNA sequence: TGTGCCAGCAGGTCAGAGGCGGGGACCTACAATGAGCAGTTCTTC. V usage is TRBV7-9 and J usage is TRBJ2-1; D possibly corresponds to TRBD2 (6 bases). This CDR3 is built from 15 residues. The germline CDR1 and CDR2 sequences are SEHNR and FQNEAQ (reference sequence). Trimming cost V 6 bases and J 2 bases, with 14 bases left between them. The full variable domain, in which reference TRBV7-9 and TRBJ2-1 provide the parts outside the CDR3, is DTGVSQNPRHKITKRGQNVTFRCDPISEHNRLYWYRQTLGQGPEFLTYFQNEAQLEKSRLLSDRFSAERPKGSFSTLEIQRTEQGDSAMYLCASRSEAGTYNEQFFGPGTRLTVL.

V usage is TRBV4-3 and J usage is TRBJ1-4; 8 bases map to TRBD1. Germline loops: CDR1 LGHNA, CDR2 YSLEER. With V trimmed by 4 bases and J by 5 bases, 6 bases remained unmatched. The CDR3 has 15 amino acids. CDR3 coding DNA: TGCGCCAGCAGCCTAGACGGGACAGGCAATGAAAAACTGTTTTTT. Amino acids: CASSLDGTGNEKLFF.

The chain has TRBV7-2 and TRBJ1-1; a weak D match, TRBD1 (6 bases). Germline loops: CDR1 SGHTA, CDR2 FQGNSA. V shed 5 bases and J shed 4 bases, with 17 bases lying between them. There are 15 residues in the CDR3. The CDR3, as DNA: TGTGCCAGCAGCAAAACAGGGTGGGAGCGCACTGAAGCTTTCTTT. Its protein is CASSKTGWERTEAFF.

This clone was counted between two and nine times. The chain has TRBV6-1 and TRBJ1-6; D is ambiguous. The germline V gene has CDR1 MNHNS and CDR2 SASEGT. V was cut by 2 bases and J by 14 bases, with 13 bases left in between. The CDR3 consists of 13 residues. The CDR3 nucleotides are TGTGCCAGCAGTGAAAGCCTTTTATTGTCCCTCCACTTT. Amino acid sequence: CASSESLLLSLHF.

This clone was picked up one time. The rearrangement joins TRBV4-1 to TRBJ2-5; possible D gene TRBD2, 6 bases. This CDR3 spans 14 amino acids. In germline, CDR1 is MGHRA, CDR2 YSYEKL. The V and J ends lost 0 bases and 2 bases respectively, with 7 bases between them. CDR3 DNA: TGCGCCAGCAGCCAAGAGGGGGGTCAAGAGACCCAGTACTTC. Translation: CASSQEGGQETQYF.

The V and J genes are TRBV4-2 and TRBJ2-2; a possible D gene is TRBD1 (5 bases). CDR1 LGHNA and CDR2 YNFKEQ come from the germline V gene. The CDR3 contains 20 residues. The V gene lost 0 bases and the J gene lost 1 base, with 21 bases spanning the gap. The CDR3 coding sequence is TGTGCCAGCAGCCAAGATTTAGGATCAGGGCGCCTCTTGAACACCGGGGAGCTGTTTTTT. Amino acid sequence: CASSQDLGSGRLLNTGELFF.

V gene TRBV12-3 or TRBV12-4 combines with J gene TRBJ1-1; unclear D gene. Trimming removed 3 bases at V and 1 base at J, with 6 bases between. The CDR3 extends over 13 amino acids. DNA for the CDR3: TGTGCCAGCAGTTTGAAACAGAACACTGAAGCTTTCTTT. Protein product: CASSLKQNTEAFF.

The chain links TRBV19 to TRBJ2-3, with TRBD2 matching over 9 bases. Germline V CDR1 and CDR2: LNHDA, SQIVND (reference sequence). The CDR3 runs 17 residues. The J segment lost 2 bases and the V segment lost 5 bases, leaving 11 bases of the junction unmatched. The CDR3 region is CASSPVTLAGLTDTQYF. The CDR3 nucleotides read TGTGCCAGTAGTCCCGTTACCCTAGCGGGGCTCACAGATACGCAGTATTTT.

The rearrangement links TRBV2 to TRBJ1-2; TRBD1 might be the D (6 bases). The germline gives CDR1 SNHLY, CDR2 FYNNEI. CDR3 length equals 15 residues. Trimming cost V 6 bases and J 4 bases, with 18 bases left between them. CDR3: CASSETGMVGYGYTF. CDR3 nucleotides: TGTGCCAGCAGCGAAACAGGGATGGTTGGCTATGGCTACACCTTC.

Only a few counts were recorded for this clone. This chain uses TRBV4-3 with TRBJ2-1, with 8 positions matching TRBD2. With 0 bases clipped from V and 9 bases from J, the junction kept 7 bases outside the gene matches. This CDR3 is built from 15 residues. Germline CDR1 reads LGHNA; CDR2 reads YSLEER. The CDR3 protein is CASSQDFRGGSEQFF. The CDR3 DNA is TGCGCCAGCAGCCAAGATTTTCGGGGGGGAAGTGAGCAGTTCTTC.

The chain joins TRBV6-5 to TRBJ1-1; no definite D call. V was cut by 4 bases and J by 5 bases, with 11 bases left in between. CDR1 is MNHEY, CDR2 SVGAGI, per germline. CDR3 size: 13 residues. This CDR3 is CASSLKETTEAFF. The CDR3 coding sequence is TGTGCCAGCAGTTTAAAGGAGACGACTGAAGCTTTCTTT.

The chain recombines TRBV9 with TRBJ1-6; unclear D gene. This CDR3 region has 14 residues. In germline, CDR1 is SGDLS, CDR2 YYNGEE. Trimming stripped 0 bases from V and 5 bases from J, with 6 bases between. The CDR3 spells CASSVEQNNSPLHF. CDR3 in DNA: TGTGCCAGCAGCGTAGAACAGAATAATTCACCCCTCCACTTT.

The chain recombines TRBV29-1 with TRBJ1-5, with D possibly being TRBD1 (5 bases). The CDR3 runs 16 residues. V gave up 4 bases and J gave up 4 bases, with 20 bases separating them. The V gene's germline CDR1 is SQVTM and CDR2 ANQGSEA. CDR3 sequence: CSVVLRGSRGNQPQHF. DNA of the CDR3: TGCAGCGTTGTCCTGCGGGGCTCCCGAGGAAATCAGCCCCAGCATTTT.

V usage is TRBV6-5 and J usage is TRBJ2-7, with TRBD1 matching 7 bases. This CDR3 contains 14 residues. The V segment lost 2 bases and the J segment 7 bases; nucleotides outside the gene matches: 8. CDR1 is MNHEY and CDR2 is SVGAGI in the germline V gene. CDR3 residues: CASSYGDRVGEQYF. The CDR3 DNA follows: TGTGCCAGCAGTTACGGAGACAGGGTAGGGGAGCAGTACTTC.

This clone is a singleton in its sample. The chain carries TRBV4-3 and TRBJ1-5; D gene unclear. Deletions cut 1 base from V and 6 bases from J, with 22 bases between. The V gene's germline CDR1 is LGHNA and CDR2 YSLEER. The CDR3 is made up of 18 amino acids. In DNA form, the CDR3 reads TGCGCCAGCAGCCAAGGGGCCTTGGGAGGGCGGGTGATTCAGCCCCAGCATTTT. Translation: CASSQGALGGRVIQPQHF.

This chain links TRBV6-5 with TRBJ1-5, with TRBD1 matching 10 bases. Germline CDR1 reads MNHEY; CDR2 reads SVGAGI. Trimming removed 11 bases from V and 11 bases from J; junction bases left unmatched: 12. CDR3 length: 13 amino acids. The CDR3 spells CASYQTGGKAQHF. CDR3 nucleotide sequence: TGTGCCTCTTACCAGACAGGGGGCAAGGCCCAGCATTTT.